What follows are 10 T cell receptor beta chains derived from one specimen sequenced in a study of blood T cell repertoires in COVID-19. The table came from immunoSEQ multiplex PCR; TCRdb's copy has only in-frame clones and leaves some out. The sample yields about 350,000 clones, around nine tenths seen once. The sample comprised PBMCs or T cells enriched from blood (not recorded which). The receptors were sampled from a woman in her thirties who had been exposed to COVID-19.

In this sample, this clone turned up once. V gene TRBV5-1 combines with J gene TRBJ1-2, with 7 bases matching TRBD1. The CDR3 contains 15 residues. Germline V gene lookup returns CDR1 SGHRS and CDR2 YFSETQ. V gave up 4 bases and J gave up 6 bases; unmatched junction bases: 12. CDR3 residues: CASSAGQEKHNGYTF. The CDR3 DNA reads TGCGCCAGCAGCGCAGGACAGGAAAAACATAATGGCTACACCTTC.

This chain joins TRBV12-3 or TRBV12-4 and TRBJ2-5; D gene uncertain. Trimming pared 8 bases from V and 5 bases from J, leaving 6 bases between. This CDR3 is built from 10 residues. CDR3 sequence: CASARETQYF. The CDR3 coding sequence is TGTGCCAGCGCTAGGGAGACCCAGTACTTC.

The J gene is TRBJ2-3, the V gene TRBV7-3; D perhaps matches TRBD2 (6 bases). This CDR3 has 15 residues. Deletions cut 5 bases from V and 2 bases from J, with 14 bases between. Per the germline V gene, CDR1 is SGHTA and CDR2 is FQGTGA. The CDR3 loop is CASSPRGGATDTQYF. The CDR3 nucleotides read TGTGCCAGCAGCCCCCGGGGCGGGGCCACAGATACGCAGTATTTT.

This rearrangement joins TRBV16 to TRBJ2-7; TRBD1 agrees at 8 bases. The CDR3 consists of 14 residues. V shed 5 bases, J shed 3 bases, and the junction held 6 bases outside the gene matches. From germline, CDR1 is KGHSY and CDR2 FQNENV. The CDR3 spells CASSARQGNYEQYF. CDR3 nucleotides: TGTGCCAGCAGCGCTCGACAGGGGAACTACGAGCAGTACTTC.

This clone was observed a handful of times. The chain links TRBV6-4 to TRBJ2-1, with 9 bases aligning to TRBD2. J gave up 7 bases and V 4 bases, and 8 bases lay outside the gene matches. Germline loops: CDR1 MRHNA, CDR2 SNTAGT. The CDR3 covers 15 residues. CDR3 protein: CASSGLAGEGNEQFF. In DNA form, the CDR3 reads TGTGCCAGCAGTGGCTTAGCGGGAGAGGGGAATGAGCAGTTCTTC.

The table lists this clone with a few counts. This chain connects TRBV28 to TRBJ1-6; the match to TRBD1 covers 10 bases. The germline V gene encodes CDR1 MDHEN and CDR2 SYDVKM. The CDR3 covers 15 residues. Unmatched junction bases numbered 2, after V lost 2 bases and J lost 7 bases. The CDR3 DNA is TGTGCCAGCAGTTTACGGACAGGGGGAAATTCACCCCTCCACTTT. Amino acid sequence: CASSLRTGGNSPLHF.

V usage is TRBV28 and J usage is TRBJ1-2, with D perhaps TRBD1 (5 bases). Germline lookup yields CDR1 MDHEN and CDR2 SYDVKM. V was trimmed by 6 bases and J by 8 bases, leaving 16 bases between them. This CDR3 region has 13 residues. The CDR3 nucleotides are TGTGCCAGCAGCGGTGGACAAGCGCGAGGCTACACCTTC. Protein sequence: CASSGGQARGYTF.

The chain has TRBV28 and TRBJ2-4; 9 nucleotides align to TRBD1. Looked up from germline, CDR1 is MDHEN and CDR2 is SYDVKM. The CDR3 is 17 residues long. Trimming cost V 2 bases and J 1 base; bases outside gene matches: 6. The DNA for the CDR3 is TGTGCCAGCAGTTTAGGGACAGGGATGGTGGCCAAAAACATTCAGTACTTC. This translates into CASSLGTGMVAKNIQYF. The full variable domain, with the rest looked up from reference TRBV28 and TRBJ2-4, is DVKVTQSSRYLVKRTGEKVFLECVQDMDHENMFWYRQDPGLGLRLIYFSYDVKMKEKGDIPEGYSVSREKKERFSLILESASTNQTSMYLCASSLGTGMVAKNIQYFGAGTRLSVL.

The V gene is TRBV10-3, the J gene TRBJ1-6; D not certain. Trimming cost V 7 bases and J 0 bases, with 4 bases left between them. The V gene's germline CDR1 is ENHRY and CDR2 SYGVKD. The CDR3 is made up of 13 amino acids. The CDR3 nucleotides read TGTGCCATCACCAGCTCCTATAATTCACCCCTCCACTTT. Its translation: CAITSSYNSPLHF.

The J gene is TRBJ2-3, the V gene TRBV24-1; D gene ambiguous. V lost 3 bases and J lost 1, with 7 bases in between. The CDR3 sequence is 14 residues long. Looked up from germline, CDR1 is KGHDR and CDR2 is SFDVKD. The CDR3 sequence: CATSDRQGTDTQYF. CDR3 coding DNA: TGTGCCACCAGTGATAGGCAGGGCACAGATACGCAGTATTTT.